The 24 T cell receptor beta chains below were found in one sample sequenced in a study of cytomegalovirus exposure and HLA in healthy donors. PCR amplification relied on 60 Vbeta primers (plus 13 Jbeta primers). Sequencing was performed with immunoSEQ multiplex PCR; in TCRdb, only in-frame clones are kept and a portion is missing. The sample lists around 120,000 clones; about 85% were seen once. Sequenced material: PBMCs. The receptors were gathered from a boy between 10 and 17 years old in good health and CMV-seronegative.

Here the CDR3 reads CASSAISRRAFQETQYF. The CDR3 nucleotides read TGTGCCAGTAGTGCAATATCCCGTCGAGCTTTCCAAGAGACCCAGTACTTC. The V call is TRBV19, the J call TRBJ2-5, with no clear D. CDR1 and CDR2 (germline): LNHDA, SQIVND (reference sequence). V lost 5 bases and J lost 1, with 20 bases in between. The CDR3 consists of 17 residues.

The V and J genes are TRBV4-3 and TRBJ1-1; the match to TRBD1 covers 7 bases. Germline trimming cut 0 bases from V and 2 bases from J; bases unmatched to any gene: 12. This CDR3 contains 18 residues. The germline gives CDR1 LGHNA, CDR2 YSLEER. CDR3 amino acids: CASSQEDRVGYLNTEAFF. The CDR3 DNA is TGCGCCAGCAGCCAAGAAGACAGGGTAGGGTACCTTAACACTGAAGCTTTCTTT.

The chain recombines TRBV9 with TRBJ1-1; 7 bases agree with TRBD1. Looked up from germline, CDR1 is SGDLS and CDR2 is YYNGEE. The ends lost 0 bases at V and 0 bases at J; junction bases unmatched: 8. The CDR3 covers 17 residues. CDR3 residues: CASSVGAGGGMNTEAFF. CDR3 DNA: TGTGCCAGCAGCGTAGGGGCAGGGGGTGGGATGAACACTGAAGCTTTCTTT.

This chain joins TRBV2 and TRBJ2-7; TRBD1 might be the D (5 bases). Germline V CDR1 and CDR2: SNHLY, FYNNEI. V was clipped by 5 bases and J by 2 bases, with 13 bases between them. The CDR3 contains 14 residues. CDR3 sequence (DNA): TGTGCCAGCAGTAAGCAGGGAAAAGCCTACGAGCAGTACTTC. Protein sequence: CASSKQGKAYEQYF.

As to this clone: A read error may produce the germline difference seen at one junction end. The chain couples TRBV9 to TRBJ2-7; 11 nucleotides match TRBD2. Germline V gene sequence: CDR1 SGDLS, CDR2 YYNGEE. The CDR3 consists of 15 residues. The CDR3 region has the DNA TGTGCCAGCAGCGTAGGGACTAGCGGGTCCTACGAGCAGCACTTC. It encodes CASSVGTSGSYEQHF. Based on the CDR3 plus reference TRBV9 and TRBJ2-7, the full variable domain is DSGVTQTPKHLITATGQRVTLRCSPRSGDLSVYWYQQSLDQGLQFLIQYYNGEERAKGNILERFSAQQFPDLHSELNLSSLELGDSALYFCASSVGTSGSYEQHFGPGTRLTVT.

This clone was detected only a few times. The chain uses TRBV10-3 and TRBJ1-3; D gene unclear. CDR1 and CDR2 from the germline V gene are ENHRY and SYGVKD. The CDR3 is made up of 14 amino acids. The ends were cut back, 10 bases at V and 8 bases at J, with 21 bases in the middle. CDR3 protein: CATGLGLPRDTIYF. The CDR3 coding sequence is TGTGCCACGGGGTTGGGATTACCGAGGGACACCATATATTTT.

This clone was picked up one time. This chain connects TRBV7-2 to TRBJ1-1; D is possibly TRBD1 (5 bases). The CDR3 runs 14 residues. Germline loops: CDR1 SGHTA, CDR2 FQGNSA. Trimming removed 5 bases at V and 5 bases at J, with 15 bases between. CDR3 sequence: CASSAQGFGTEAFF. Written as DNA, the CDR3 is TGTGCCAGCAGCGCTCAGGGATTTGGGACTGAAGCTTTCTTT.

The J gene is TRBJ1-6, the V gene TRBV6-1, with D perhaps matching TRBD1 (6 bases). This CDR3 is built from 15 residues. V was cut by 6 bases and J by 4 bases, with 13 bases left in between. Germline-derived CDR1 and CDR2 are MNHNS and SASEGT. In DNA, the CDR3 is TGTGCCAGCAGCTGGAACAGGGATTATAATTCACCCCTCCACTTT. The encoded protein is CASSWNRDYNSPLHF.

This chain connects TRBV9 to TRBJ2-6, with 12 bases fitting TRBD1. Germline CDR1 and CDR2: SGDLS and YYNGEE. The CDR3 is 17 residues long. V trimming: 2 bases; J trimming: 4 bases; junction bases outside the gene matches: 4. The DNA of the CDR3 is TGTGCCAGCAGCGTTCGGGGACAGGGGGCAGGGGCCAACGTCCTGACTTTC. Translation: CASSVRGQGAGANVLTF.

The chain joins TRBV7-2 to TRBJ1-1, with D perhaps matching TRBD1 (6 bases). V was clipped by 1 base and J by 2 bases, with 17 bases between them. The CDR3 runs to 17 residues. CDR1 is SGHTA, CDR2 FQGNSA, per germline. CDR3 nucleotides: TGTGCCAGCAGCTTAGGCCCATATGACAGGTCTAACACTGAAGCTTTCTTT. This sequence encodes CASSLGPYDRSNTEAFF.

This chain uses TRBV9 with TRBJ1-1; 8 bases map to TRBD1. The CDR3 is 15 residues long. The V segment lost 3 bases and the J segment 3 bases; nucleotides outside the gene matches: 7. CDR1 is SGDLS, CDR2 YYNGEE, per germline. CDR3 sequence (DNA): TGTGCCAGCAGCGCCCGACAGGGGAAGGACACTGAAGCTTTCTTT. It is translated as CASSARQGKDTEAFF. Supplemented by reference TRBV9 and TRBJ1-1, the full variable domain reads DSGVTQTPKHLITATGQRVTLRCSPRSGDLSVYWYQQSLDQGLQFLIQYYNGEERAKGNILERFSAQQFPDLHSELNLSSLELGDSALYFCASSARQGKDTEAFFGQGTRLTVV.

The CDR3 here is CASSPSGGGETQYF. DNA of the CDR3: TGTGCCAGCAGCCCCAGCGGGGGCGGGGAGACCCAGTACTTC. The chain combines TRBV6-6 with TRBJ2-5; 8 bases are a match to TRBD2. V lost 6 bases to trimming and J lost 5 bases; unmatched junction nucleotides: 8. The CDR3 runs to 14 residues. Germline V gene sequence: CDR1 MNHNY, CDR2 SVGAGI (reference sequence).

This chain uses TRBV6-1 with TRBJ2-7, with 7 bases lining up with TRBD2. CDR3 length: 13 residues. After removal of 4 bases from V and 3 bases from J, the junction contained 3 bases not matched to a gene. CDR1 and CDR2 from the germline V gene are MNHNS and SASEGT. Written as DNA, the CDR3 is TGTGCCAGCAGTGCTAGCGGCCGCTACGAGCAGTACTTC. It translates to CASSASGRYEQYF.

V and J are TRBV5-1 and TRBJ2-2; TRBD2 matches 9 bases. Losses at the gene ends were 2 bases for V and 6 bases for J; bases not matched to a gene: 5. Per germline, CDR1 SGHRS and CDR2 YFSETQ. The CDR3 spans 15 residues. The CDR3: CASSLAGGLAGELFF. CDR3 nucleotide sequence: TGCGCCAGCAGCTTAGCGGGAGGATTGGCCGGGGAGCTGTTTTTT.

The chain carries TRBV19 and TRBJ1-5, with 8 nucleotides matching TRBD1. Unmatched junction bases numbered 11, after V lost 4 bases and J lost 3 bases. Germline CDR1 reads LNHDA; CDR2 reads SQIVND (reference sequence). The CDR3 extends over 17 amino acids. As DNA, the CDR3 is TGTGCCAGTAGTACGGACAGGGTGGAAGTACTCAATCAGCCCCAGCATTTT. It specifies CASSTDRVEVLNQPQHF.

The V gene is TRBV27, the J gene TRBJ1-2; 12 bases are shared with TRBD1. Germline V lookup: CDR1 MNHEY, CDR2 SMNVEV (reference sequence). V lost 5 bases, J lost 7 bases, and 5 bases stayed unmatched. This CDR3 contains 14 residues. CDR3 amino acids: CASSRGQGAFGYTF. The DNA of the CDR3 is TGTGCCAGCAGTAGGGGACAGGGGGCTTTTGGCTACACCTTC.

The J gene is TRBJ2-5, the V gene TRBV18; weak D call: TRBD1 (5 bases). The CDR3 spans 15 residues. V was pared by 2 bases and J by 0 bases, with 10 bases between. Germline V gene sequence: CDR1 KGHSH, CDR2 LQKENI. This CDR3 is CASSPGWGYQETQYF. The CDR3 nucleotides are TGTGCCAGCTCACCAGGCTGGGGCTACCAAGAGACCCAGTACTTC.

The chain couples TRBV6-6 to TRBJ2-1, with 11 bases lining up with TRBD1. V dropped 5 bases and J dropped 7; count of bases not matched to a gene: 10. From germline, CDR1 is MNHNY and CDR2 SVGAGI (reference sequence). The CDR3 loop spans 16 amino acids. CDR3 DNA: TGTGCCAGCAGTCACCCCCGGACAGGGGGCAAGAATGAGCAGTTCTTC. It codes for CASSHPRTGGKNEQFF.

The J gene is TRBJ2-7, the V gene TRBV5-1; TRBD2 aligns across 7 bases. The CDR3 contains 16 residues. CDR1 is SGHRS and CDR2 is YFSETQ in the germline V gene. Trimming at V came to 1 base and at J to 5 bases, leaving 12 bases not matched to a gene. The CDR3 sequence: CASSLNVGSGDDEQYF. DNA for the CDR3: TGCGCCAGCAGCTTGAATGTTGGCAGCGGGGACGACGAGCAGTACTTC.

This rearrangement joins TRBV2 to TRBJ2-7; D unresolved. The CDR3 contains 13 residues. From germline, CDR1 is SNHLY and CDR2 FYNNEI. The V end was cut by 7 bases, the J end by 2 bases, with 12 bases between. CDR3 sequence (DNA): TGTGCCAGCAACCTAATCCATACCTACGAGCAGTACTTC. This translates into CASNLIHTYEQYF.

This rearrangement joins TRBV30 to TRBJ2-2; 7 positions agree with TRBD2. The CDR3 loop spans 17 amino acids. Germline lookup yields CDR1 GTSNPN and CDR2 SVGIG (reference sequence). Trimming cost V 5 bases and J 7 bases; bases outside gene matches: 19. The CDR3 nucleotides read TGTGCCTGGGAAATTCAAACCGGGACTATAGTTGTCGGGGAGCTGTTTTTT. Protein: CAWEIQTGTIVVGELFF.

This chain joins TRBV19 and TRBJ1-5, with 10 bases lining up with TRBD1. Germline-derived CDR1 and CDR2 are LNHDA and SQIVND (reference sequence). J was trimmed by 0 bases and V by 3 bases; bases with no gene match: 5. The CDR3 covers 17 residues. CDR3 DNA: TGTGCCAGTAGTATCTTGGACAGGGGGTATAGCAATCAGCCCCAGCATTTT. The encoded protein is CASSILDRGYSNQPQHF.

The chain uses TRBV15 and TRBJ1-6; TRBD1 agrees at 9 bases. The CDR3 spans 17 residues. V lost 5 bases, J lost 2 bases, and 7 bases stayed unmatched. Germline V gene sequence: CDR1 LNHNV, CDR2 YYDKDF (reference sequence). Here the CDR3 reads CATSGWDRDAYNSPLHF. In DNA form, the CDR3 reads TGTGCCACCAGCGGATGGGACAGGGACGCCTATAATTCACCCCTCCACTTT.

The V gene is TRBV21-1, the J gene TRBJ1-2; the tabulated D call, TRBD1, remains unverified against the DNA. TRBV21-1 is deemed a pseudogene. The CDR3 is 16 amino acids. This chain's CDR3 is CASSKYRTGNLYGYTF. CDR3 bases: TGTGCCAGCAGCAAATACCGAACAGGGAATCTCTATGGCTACACCTTC.